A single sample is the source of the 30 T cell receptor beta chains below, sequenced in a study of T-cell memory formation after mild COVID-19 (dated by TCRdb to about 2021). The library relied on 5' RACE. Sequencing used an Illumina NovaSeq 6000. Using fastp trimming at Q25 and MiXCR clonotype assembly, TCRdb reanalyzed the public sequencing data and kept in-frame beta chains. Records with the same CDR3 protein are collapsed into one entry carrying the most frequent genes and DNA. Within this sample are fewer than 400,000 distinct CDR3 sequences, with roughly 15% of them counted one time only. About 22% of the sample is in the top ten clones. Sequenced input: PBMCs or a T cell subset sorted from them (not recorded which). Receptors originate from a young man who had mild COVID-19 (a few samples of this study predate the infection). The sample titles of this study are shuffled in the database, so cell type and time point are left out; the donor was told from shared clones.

CDR3 sequence: CASSLPGQGFQETQYF. The CDR3 coding sequence is TGTGCCAGCAGCTTACCGGGACAGGGATTCCAAGAGACCCAGTACTTC. This chain connects TRBV7-8 to TRBJ2-5; TRBD1 matches at 9 bases. Germline CDR1 SGHVS, CDR2 FQNEAQ. J gave up 1 base and V 2 bases, and 5 bases lay outside the gene matches. This CDR3 has 16 amino acids.

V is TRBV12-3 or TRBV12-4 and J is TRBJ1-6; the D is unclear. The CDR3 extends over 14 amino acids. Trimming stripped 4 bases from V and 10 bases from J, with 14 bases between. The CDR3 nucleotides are TGTGCCAGCAGTTCAAGGGAAGGGAGATCACCCCTCCACTTT. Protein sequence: CASSSREGRSPLHF.

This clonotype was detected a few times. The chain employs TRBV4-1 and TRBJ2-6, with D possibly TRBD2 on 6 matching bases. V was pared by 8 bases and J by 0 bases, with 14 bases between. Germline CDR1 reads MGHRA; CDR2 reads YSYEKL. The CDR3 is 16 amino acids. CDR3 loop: CASAVERASGANVLTF. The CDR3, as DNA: TGCGCCAGCGCGGTGGAGCGGGCCTCTGGGGCCAACGTCCTGACTTTC.

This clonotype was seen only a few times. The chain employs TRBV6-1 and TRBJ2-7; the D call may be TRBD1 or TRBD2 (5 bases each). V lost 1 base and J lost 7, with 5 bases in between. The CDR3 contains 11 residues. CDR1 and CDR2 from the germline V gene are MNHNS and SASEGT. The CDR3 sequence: CASSEGGEQYV. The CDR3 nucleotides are TGTGCCAGCAGTGAAGGGGGGGAGCAGTACGTC.

The CDR3 region has the DNA TGCGCCAGCAGGTCAGCTGAGGACACAGATACGCAGTATTTT. It encodes CASRSAEDTDTQYF. The rearrangement joins TRBV4-3 to TRBJ2-3; no clear D gene. The V gene lost 6 bases and the J gene lost 2 bases, with 12 bases spanning the gap. Germline CDR1 LGHNA, CDR2 YSLEER. This CDR3 has 14 amino acids.

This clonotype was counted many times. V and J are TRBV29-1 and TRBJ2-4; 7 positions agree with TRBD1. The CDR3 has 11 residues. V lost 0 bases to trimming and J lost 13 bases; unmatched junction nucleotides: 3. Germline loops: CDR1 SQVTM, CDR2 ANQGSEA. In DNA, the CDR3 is TGCAGCGTTGAAGAAGGGACAGAACAGTACTTC. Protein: CSVEEGTEQYF. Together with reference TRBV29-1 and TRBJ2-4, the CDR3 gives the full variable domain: SAVISQKPSRDICQRGTSLTIQCQVDSQVTMMFWYRQQPGQSLTLIATANQGSEATYESGFVIDKFPISRPNLTFSTLTVSNMSPEDSSIYLCSVEEGTEQYFGAGTRLSVL.

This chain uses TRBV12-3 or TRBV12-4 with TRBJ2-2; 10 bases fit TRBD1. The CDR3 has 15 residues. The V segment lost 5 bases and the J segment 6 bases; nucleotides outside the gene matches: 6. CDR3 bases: TGTGCCAGCAGTACCCGACAGGGGGCGGCCGGGGAGCTGTTTTTT. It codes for CASSTRQGAAGELFF.

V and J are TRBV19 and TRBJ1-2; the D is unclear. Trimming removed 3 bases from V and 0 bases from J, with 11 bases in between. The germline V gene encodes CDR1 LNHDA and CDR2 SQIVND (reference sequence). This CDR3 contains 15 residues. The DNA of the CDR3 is TGTGCCAGTAGTATGGTGGCTGAAGCTAACTATGGCTACACCTTC. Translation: CASSMVAEANYGYTF. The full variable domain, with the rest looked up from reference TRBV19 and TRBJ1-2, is DGGITQSPKYLFRKEGQNVTLSCEQNLNHDAMYWYRQDPGQGLRLIYYSQIVNDFQKGDIAEGYSVSREKKESFPLTVTSAQKNPTAFYLCASSMVAEANYGYTFGSGTRLTVV.

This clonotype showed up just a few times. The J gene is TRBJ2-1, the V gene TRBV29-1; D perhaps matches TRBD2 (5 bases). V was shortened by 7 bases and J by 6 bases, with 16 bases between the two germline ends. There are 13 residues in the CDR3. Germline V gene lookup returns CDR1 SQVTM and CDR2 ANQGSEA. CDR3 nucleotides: TGCAGCGGGCTTGAGGGTCCTCGCAATGAGCAGTTCTTC. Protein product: CSGLEGPRNEQFF.

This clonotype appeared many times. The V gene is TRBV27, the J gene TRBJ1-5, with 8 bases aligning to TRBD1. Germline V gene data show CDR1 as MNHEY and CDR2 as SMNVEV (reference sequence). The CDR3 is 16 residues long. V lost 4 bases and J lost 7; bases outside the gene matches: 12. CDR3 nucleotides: TGTGCCAGCAGTTCCTCATGGACAGGGATGAACCAGCCCCAGCATTTT. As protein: CASSSSWTGMNQPQHF.

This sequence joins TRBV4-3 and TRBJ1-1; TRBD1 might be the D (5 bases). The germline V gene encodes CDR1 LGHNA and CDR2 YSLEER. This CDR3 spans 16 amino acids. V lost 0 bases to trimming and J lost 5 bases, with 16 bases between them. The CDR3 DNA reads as TGCGCCAGCAGCCAAGATAGGTCAGGGTGGCGGACTGAAGCTTTCTTT. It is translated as CASSQDRSGWRTEAFF.

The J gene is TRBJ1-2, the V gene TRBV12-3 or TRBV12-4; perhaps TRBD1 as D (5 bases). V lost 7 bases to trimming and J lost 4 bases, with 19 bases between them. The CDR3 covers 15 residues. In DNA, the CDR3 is TGTGCCAGCACCCAGAGGGGACTACATGTCTATGGCTACACCTTC. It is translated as CASTQRGLHVYGYTF.

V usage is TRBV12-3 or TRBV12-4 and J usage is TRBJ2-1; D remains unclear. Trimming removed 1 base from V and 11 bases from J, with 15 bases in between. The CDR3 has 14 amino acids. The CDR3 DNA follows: TGTGCCAGCAGTTTAGGCAGTGGTTTCGGTCAGCAGTTCTTC. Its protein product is CASSLGSGFGQQFF.

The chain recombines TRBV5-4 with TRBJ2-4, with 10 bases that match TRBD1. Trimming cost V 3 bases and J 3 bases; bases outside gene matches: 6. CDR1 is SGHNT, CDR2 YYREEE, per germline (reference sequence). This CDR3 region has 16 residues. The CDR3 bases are TGTGCCAGCAGCTCTGCCGGGACAGGGGACAAAAACATTCAGTACTTC. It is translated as CASSSAGTGDKNIQYF. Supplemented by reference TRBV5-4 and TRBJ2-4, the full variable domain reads ETGVTQSPTHLIKTRGQQVTLRCSSQSGHNTVSWYQQALGQGPQFIFQYYREEENGRGNFPPRFSGLQFPNYSSELNVNALELDDSALYLCASSSAGTGDKNIQYFGAGTRLSVL.

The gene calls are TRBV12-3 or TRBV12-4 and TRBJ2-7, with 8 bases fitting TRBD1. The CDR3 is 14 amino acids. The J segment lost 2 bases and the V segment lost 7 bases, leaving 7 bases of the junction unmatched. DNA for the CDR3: TGTGCCAGCACCGCGACAGGGGTCCCCTACGAGCAGTACTTC. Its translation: CASTATGVPYEQYF.

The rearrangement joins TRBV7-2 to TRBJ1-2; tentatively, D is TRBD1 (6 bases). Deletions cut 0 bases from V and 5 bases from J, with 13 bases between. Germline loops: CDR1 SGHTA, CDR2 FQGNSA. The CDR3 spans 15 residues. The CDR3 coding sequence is TGTGCCAGCAGCTTAGCGCAGGGACAAGGGTATGGCTACACCTTC. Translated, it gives CASSLAQGQGYGYTF.

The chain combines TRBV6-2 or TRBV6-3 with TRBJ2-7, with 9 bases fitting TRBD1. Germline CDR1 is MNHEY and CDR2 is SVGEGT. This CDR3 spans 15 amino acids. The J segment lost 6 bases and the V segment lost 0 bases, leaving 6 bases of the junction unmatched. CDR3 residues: CASSYSGQGLGEQYV. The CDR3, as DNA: TGTGCCAGCAGTTACTCCGGACAGGGGCTGGGCGAGCAGTACGTC.

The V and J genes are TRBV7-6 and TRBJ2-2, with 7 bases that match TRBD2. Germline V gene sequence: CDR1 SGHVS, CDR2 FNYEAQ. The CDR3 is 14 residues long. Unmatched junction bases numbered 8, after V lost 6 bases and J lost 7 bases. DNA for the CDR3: TGTGCCAGCAGGCGAACTAGCGCTGACGGGGAGCTGTTTTTT. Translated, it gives CASRRTSADGELFF.

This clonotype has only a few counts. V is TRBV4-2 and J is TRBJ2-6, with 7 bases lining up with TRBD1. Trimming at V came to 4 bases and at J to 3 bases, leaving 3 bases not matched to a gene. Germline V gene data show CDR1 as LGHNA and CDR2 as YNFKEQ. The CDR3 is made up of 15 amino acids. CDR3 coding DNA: TGTGCCAGCAGCCCTGGGACAGTTGGGGCCAACGTCCTGACTTTC. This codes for CASSPGTVGANVLTF.

In DNA form, the CDR3 reads TGTGCCAGCAGCTTCCGCGACCCGGCAGAGACCCAGTACTTC. It yields the protein CASSFRDPAETQYF. The J gene is TRBJ2-5, the V gene TRBV7-2; no clear D. Trimming took off 3 bases at V and 4 bases at J, with 12 bases between the two ends. The CDR3 contains 14 residues. Germline loops: CDR1 SGHTA, CDR2 FQGNSA.

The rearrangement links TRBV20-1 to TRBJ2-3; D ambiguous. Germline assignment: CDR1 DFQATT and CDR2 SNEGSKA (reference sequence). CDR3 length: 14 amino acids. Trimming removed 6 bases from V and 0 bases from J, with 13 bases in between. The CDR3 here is CSAVLGISTDTQYF. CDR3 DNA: TGCAGTGCCGTATTAGGGATTAGCACAGATACGCAGTATTTT.

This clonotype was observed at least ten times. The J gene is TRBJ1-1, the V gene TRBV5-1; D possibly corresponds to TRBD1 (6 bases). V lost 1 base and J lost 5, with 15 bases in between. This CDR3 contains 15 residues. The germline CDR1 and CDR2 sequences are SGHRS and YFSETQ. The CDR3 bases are TGCGCCAGCAGCTTGAATGGGGGCTCAGAAACTGAAGCTTTCTTT. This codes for CASSLNGGSETEAFF.

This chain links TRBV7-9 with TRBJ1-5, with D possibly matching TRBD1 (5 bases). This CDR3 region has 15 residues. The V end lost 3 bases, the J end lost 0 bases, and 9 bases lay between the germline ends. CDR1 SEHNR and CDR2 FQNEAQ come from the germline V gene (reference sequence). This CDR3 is CASSFGTSSNQPQHF. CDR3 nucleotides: TGTGCCAGCAGCTTCGGGACCAGTAGCAATCAGCCCCAGCATTTT.

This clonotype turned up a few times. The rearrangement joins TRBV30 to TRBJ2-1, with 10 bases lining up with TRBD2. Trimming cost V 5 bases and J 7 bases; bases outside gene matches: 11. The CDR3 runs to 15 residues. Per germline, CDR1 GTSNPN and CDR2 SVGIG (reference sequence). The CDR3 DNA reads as TGTGCCTGGGGCGACGGGACTAGCGATGTTAATGAGCAGTTCTTC. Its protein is CAWGDGTSDVNEQFF.

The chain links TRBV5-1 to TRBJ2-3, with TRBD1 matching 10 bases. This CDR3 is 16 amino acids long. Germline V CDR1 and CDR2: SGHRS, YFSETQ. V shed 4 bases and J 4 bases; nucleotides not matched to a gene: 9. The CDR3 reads CASSGDLGQGSDTQYF. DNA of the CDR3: TGCGCCAGCAGCGGGGATTTGGGACAGGGGTCAGATACGCAGTATTTT.

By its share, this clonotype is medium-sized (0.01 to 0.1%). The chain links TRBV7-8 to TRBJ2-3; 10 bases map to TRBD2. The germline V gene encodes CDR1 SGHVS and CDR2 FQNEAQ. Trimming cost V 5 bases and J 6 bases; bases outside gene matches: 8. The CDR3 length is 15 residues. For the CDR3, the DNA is TGTGCCAGCAGCCCCCAGCGGGGGGGCCGTGATACGCAGTATTTT. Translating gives CASSPQRGGRDTQYF.

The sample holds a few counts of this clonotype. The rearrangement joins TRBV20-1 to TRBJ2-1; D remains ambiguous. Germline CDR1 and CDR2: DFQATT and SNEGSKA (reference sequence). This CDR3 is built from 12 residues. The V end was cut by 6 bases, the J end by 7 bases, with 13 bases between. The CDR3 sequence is CSAPGPHNEQFF. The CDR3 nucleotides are TGCAGTGCCCCGGGCCCCCATAATGAGCAGTTCTTC.

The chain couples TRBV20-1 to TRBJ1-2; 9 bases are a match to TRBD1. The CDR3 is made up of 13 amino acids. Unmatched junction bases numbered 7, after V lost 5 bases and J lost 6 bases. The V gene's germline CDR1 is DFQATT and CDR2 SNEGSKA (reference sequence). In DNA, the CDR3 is TGCAGTGCTTCTACAGGGGGCAGGCATGGCTACACCTTC. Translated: CSASTGGRHGYTF.

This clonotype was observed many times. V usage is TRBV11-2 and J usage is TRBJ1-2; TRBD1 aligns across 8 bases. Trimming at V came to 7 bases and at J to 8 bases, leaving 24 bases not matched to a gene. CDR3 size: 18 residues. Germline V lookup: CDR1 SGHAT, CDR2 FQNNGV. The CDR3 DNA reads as TGTGCCAGCACCGCCCGGGGCGGGGGGATACAGGGGGTCGGAGGCTACACCTTC. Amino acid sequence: CASTARGGGIQGVGGYTF.

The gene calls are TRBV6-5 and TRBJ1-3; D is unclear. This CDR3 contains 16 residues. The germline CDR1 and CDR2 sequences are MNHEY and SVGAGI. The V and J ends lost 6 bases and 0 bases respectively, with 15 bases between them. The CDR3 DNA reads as TGTGCCAGCAGCCGCGACAATGTCATCTCTGGAAACACCATATATTTT. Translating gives CASSRDNVISGNTIYF.